This T cell receptor beta chain was sequenced during a study of blood T cell repertoires in COVID-19. Study information: Both acute and convalescent COVID-19 samples were obtained from the United States, Italy and Spain. PBMCs, B-cell-depleted T cells, or T cells were the source of the cDNA or gDNA that made up the material.

As originally analysed: Cell counts per sample came from amplifying reference gene primers. TCRdb keeps only in-frame clones here, not all; method: immunoSEQ multiplex PCR. V and J calls and clone size are copied from that table; D and trimming were computed from the DNA. The repertoire has under 250,000 clones, around nine tenths of them found once; the top ten carry approximately 3.3%. Specimen: peripheral blood. The TCR was taken from a man between 18 and 29 years old with active or convalescent COVID-19.

In DNA, the CDR3 is TGTGCCAGCAGCTACCCGGGACAGGGTTACTACGAGCAGTACTTC. It codes for CASSYPGQGYYEQYF. This rearrangement joins TRBV5-4 to TRBJ2-7; TRBD1 aligns across 9 bases. Germline V CDR1 and CDR2: SGHNT, YYREEE (reference sequence). The CDR3 has 15 residues. V dropped 3 bases and J dropped 3; count of bases not matched to a gene: 7.